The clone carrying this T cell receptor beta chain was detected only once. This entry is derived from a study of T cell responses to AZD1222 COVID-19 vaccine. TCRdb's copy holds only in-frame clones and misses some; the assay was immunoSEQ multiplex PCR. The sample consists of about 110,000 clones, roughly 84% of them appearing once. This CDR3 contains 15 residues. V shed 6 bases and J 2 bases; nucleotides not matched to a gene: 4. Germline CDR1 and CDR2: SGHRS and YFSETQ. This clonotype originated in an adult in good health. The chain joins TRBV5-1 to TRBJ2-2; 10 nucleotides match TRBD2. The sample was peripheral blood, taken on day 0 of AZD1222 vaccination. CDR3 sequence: CASTGLAANTGELFF. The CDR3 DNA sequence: TGCGCCAGCACCGGACTAGCGGCAAACACCGGGGAGCTGTTTTTT.